One and the same sample provided the 24 T cell receptor beta chains below, sequenced in a study of cytomegalovirus exposure and HLA in healthy donors. PCR employed 60 Vbeta and 13 Jbeta primers. Repertoires were generated with immunoSEQ multiplex PCR, while TCRdb's copy carries only in-frame clones and drops some. The sample includes 100,000 to 140,000 clones, about 72% of them seen just once. Sequencing used PBMCs. The receptors stem from a man in his late teens or twenties in good health and CMV-seronegative.

This chain connects TRBV11-3 to TRBJ1-1; D ambiguous. Germline V gene lookup returns CDR1 SGHNT and CDR2 YENEEA. Deletions cut 1 base from V and 7 bases from J, with 10 bases between. The CDR3 has 13 amino acids. The CDR3 is CASSLGRADEAFF. CDR3 in DNA: TGTGCCAGCAGCTTAGGGAGGGCAGATGAAGCTTTCTTT.

CDR3 sequence (DNA): TGTGCCAGCAGTCCCCGACAGGCAAATAACTATGGCTACACCTTC. Protein product: CASSPRQANNYGYTF. The rearrangement joins TRBV27 to TRBJ1-2, with D possibly TRBD1 on 6 matching bases. Germline-derived CDR1 and CDR2 are MNHEY and SMNVEV (reference sequence). Trimming shortened V by 5 bases and J by 1 base, and 14 bases separated the two germline ends. The CDR3 runs 15 residues.

The J gene is TRBJ2-2, the V gene TRBV10-3, with a possible D match to TRBD2 (6 bases). Germline values: CDR1 ENHRY, CDR2 SYGVKD. The ends were cut back, 6 bases at V and 10 bases at J, with 27 bases in the middle. This CDR3 is 17 amino acids long. The CDR3 here is CAIRLTEGRESLLELFF. CDR3 DNA sequence: TGTGCCATCAGATTGACTGAGGGTCGGGAGAGTTTACTGGAGCTGTTTTTT.

The chain is built from TRBV25-1 and TRBJ2-2; D might be TRBD2 (7 bases). The V and J ends lost 3 bases and 6 bases respectively, with 23 bases between them. The length of the CDR3 is 18 residues. Germline V gives CDR1 MGHDK, CDR2 SYGVNS. DNA of the CDR3: TGTGCCAGCAGTGATACCAAGGGGGGGGTCCCCTCTTCCGGGGAGCTGTTTTTT. As protein: CASSDTKGGVPSSGELFF. Looking up the rest from reference TRBV25-1 and TRBJ2-2 gives the full variable domain: EADIYQTPRYLVIGTGKKITLECSQTMGHDKMYWYQQDPGMELHLIHYSYGVNSTEKGDLSSESTVSRIRTEHFPLTLESARPSHTSQYLCASSDTKGGVPSSGELFFGEGSRLTVL.

The sample holds one count of this clone. This chain's CDR3 is CASSPTPDRGLSYEQYF. The CDR3 DNA reads TGTGCCAGCAGCCCAACCCCGGACAGGGGGCTCTCCTACGAGCAGTACTTC. The J gene is TRBJ2-7, the V gene TRBV11-1, with TRBD1 identical over 11 bases. The junction had 9 bases not matched to a gene; V was cut back by 5 bases and J by 0 bases. The CDR3 covers 17 residues. Per the germline V gene, CDR1 is SGHAT and CDR2 is FQDESV (reference sequence).

The chain couples TRBV5-1 to TRBJ2-3; 10 bases map to TRBD2. Germline assignment: CDR1 SGHRS and CDR2 YFSETQ. With V trimmed by 4 bases and J by 4 bases, 6 bases remained unmatched. This CDR3 contains 15 residues. CDR3 amino acids: CASSHQRGGPDTQYF. CDR3 DNA sequence: TGCGCCAGCAGCCATCAGCGGGGGGGCCCAGATACGCAGTATTTT.

V and J are TRBV10-3 and TRBJ2-7; possibly TRBD2 for D (6 bases). CDR1 and CDR2 (germline): ENHRY, SYGVKD. This CDR3 is built from 13 residues. V was shortened by 6 bases and J by 2 bases, with 11 bases between the two germline ends. The DNA for the CDR3 is TGTGCCATCAGGGGGGAGGAAACCTACGAGCAGTACTTC. Translated, it gives CAIRGEETYEQYF.

The rearrangement joins TRBV19 to TRBJ1-2; TRBD1 aligns across 7 bases. The trim removed 4 bases at V and 7 bases at J, leaving 9 bases unmatched. This CDR3 has 14 amino acids. Germline V gene data show CDR1 as LNHDA and CDR2 as SQIVND (reference sequence). Written as DNA, the CDR3 is TGTGCCAGTAGTAGACAGGGAACCCTCCTTGGCTACACCTTC. This sequence encodes CASSRQGTLLGYTF.

The rearrangement uses TRBV5-1 and TRBJ1-2; possible D gene TRBD1, 5 bases. This CDR3 has 14 amino acids. The germline V gene encodes CDR1 SGHRS and CDR2 YFSETQ. V gave up 4 bases and J gave up 7 bases, with 17 bases separating them. The CDR3 DNA sequence: TGCGCCAGCAGCACTGGGGGGACGTCCAGTGGCTACACCTTC. Translation: CASSTGGTSSGYTF. The variable domain in full, with the rest retrieved from reference TRBV5-1 and TRBJ1-2, is KAGVTQTPRYLIKTRGQQVTLSCSPISGHRSVSWYQQTPGQGLQFLFEYFSETQRNKGNFPGRFSGRQFSNSRSEMNVSTLELGDSALYLCASSTGGTSSGYTFGSGTRLTVV.

The chain links TRBV5-6 to TRBJ1-6; TRBD1 agrees at 7 bases. CDR3 length equals 14 residues. Germline assignment: CDR1 SGHDT and CDR2 YYEEEE. With 4 bases clipped from V and 6 bases from J, the junction kept 4 bases outside the gene matches. The CDR3 is CASSTRQGNSPLHF. The CDR3 region has the DNA TGTGCCAGCAGCACTCGACAGGGTAATTCACCCCTCCACTTT.

V usage is TRBV6-1 and J usage is TRBJ2-4; 7 bases map to TRBD2. V gave up 0 bases and J gave up 3 bases; unmatched junction bases: 8. The CDR3 is made up of 17 amino acids. Germline CDR1 is MNHNS and CDR2 is SASEGT. The CDR3: CASSEAWEGGFKNIQYF. CDR3 nucleotides: TGTGCCAGCAGTGAAGCCTGGGAGGGTGGGTTCAAAAACATTCAGTACTTC.

The chain employs TRBV14 and TRBJ1-6; no clear D. This CDR3 contains 13 residues. V was trimmed by 0 bases and J by 8 bases, leaving 5 bases between them. CDR1 SGHDN and CDR2 FVKESK come from the germline V gene. The CDR3 sequence is CASSQDRYSPLHF. In DNA, the CDR3 is TGTGCCAGCAGCCAAGACAGATATTCACCCCTCCACTTT.

This clone was seen just once. V and J are TRBV7-2 and TRBJ2-1; TRBD1 might be the D (7 bases). The CDR3 is 19 amino acids. Germline CDR1 reads SGHTA; CDR2 reads FQGNSA. V was pared by 0 bases and J by 7 bases, with 25 bases between. CDR3 nucleotides: TGTGCCAGCAGCTTAGCTGGAGGGGGCGGCCCCACTCGAGCTAATGAGCAGTTCTTC. Translating gives CASSLAGGGGPTRANEQFF.

The V call is TRBV11-2, the J call TRBJ1-1; 8 nucleotides agree with TRBD1. This CDR3 comprises 13 residues. J was trimmed by 6 bases and V by 7 bases; bases with no gene match: 7. Germline V gene data show CDR1 as SGHAT and CDR2 as FQNNGV. The CDR3: CASTDRGISEAFF. The CDR3 region has the DNA TGTGCCAGCACCGACAGGGGAATCTCTGAAGCTTTCTTT.

The chain joins TRBV18 to TRBJ1-2; D remains unclear. Trimming cost V 3 bases and J 2 bases, with 10 bases left between them. The CDR3 is 14 amino acids. The germline gives CDR1 KGHSH, CDR2 LQKENI. The CDR3 loop is CASSPIEMNYGYTF. DNA for the CDR3: TGTGCCAGCTCACCGATCGAGATGAACTATGGCTACACCTTC.

The rearrangement joins TRBV18 to TRBJ2-6, with a tentative D call TRBD1 (6 bases). The CDR3 consists of 17 residues. V gave up 5 bases and J gave up 0 bases, with 14 bases separating them. Looked up from germline, CDR1 is KGHSH and CDR2 is LQKENI. CDR3 bases: TGTGCCAGCTCAACGTCAGGACAGATCTCTGGGGCCAACGTCCTGACTTTC. Amino acid sequence: CASSTSGQISGANVLTF.

V is TRBV10-1 and J is TRBJ1-4; perhaps TRBD1 as D (5 bases). Per the germline V gene, CDR1 is WNHNN and CDR2 is SYGVQD (reference sequence). Trimming cost V 3 bases and J 4 bases, with 9 bases left between them. This CDR3 is built from 14 residues. The CDR3 sequence is CASSDRAHNEKLFF. CDR3 nucleotide sequence: TGCGCCAGCAGTGACAGGGCCCATAATGAAAAACTGTTTTTT.

This chain uses TRBV5-1 with TRBJ2-3; maybe TRBD2 (5 bases). The germline CDR1 and CDR2 sequences are SGHRS and YFSETQ. Deletions cut 4 bases from V and 2 bases from J, with 11 bases between. This CDR3 is 14 amino acids long. The DNA of the CDR3 is TGCGCCAGCAGCGCGGGCCGCCCCACAGATACGCAGTATTTT. Protein sequence: CASSAGRPTDTQYF.

The chain links TRBV7-8 to TRBJ2-1; D may be TRBD2 (5 bases). The CDR3 runs 14 residues. V was clipped by 5 bases and J by 8 bases, with 16 bases between them. CDR1 and CDR2 (germline): SGHVS, FQNEAQ. The CDR3 loop is CASSQAVTSDEQFF. CDR3 coding DNA: TGTGCCAGCAGCCAGGCGGTAACTAGTGATGAGCAGTTCTTC.

V gene TRBV6-4 combines with J gene TRBJ1-5; a possible D gene is TRBD1 (5 bases). Germline CDR1 is MRHNA and CDR2 is SNTAGT. The CDR3 has 13 amino acids. V was shortened by 3 bases and J by 6 bases, with 9 bases between the two germline ends. CDR3 sequence reads: CASSEGAGQPQHF. As DNA, the CDR3 is TGTGCCAGCAGTGAAGGGGCCGGTCAGCCCCAGCATTTT.

This rearrangement joins TRBV9 to TRBJ2-3; TRBD2 agrees at 7 bases. V dropped 3 bases and J dropped 5; count of bases not matched to a gene: 9. The CDR3 totals 15 residues. Per germline, CDR1 SGDLS and CDR2 YYNGEE. The CDR3 DNA sequence: TGTGCCAGCAGCGCTGAGGGACTACCGGAAGATACGCAGTATTTT. This translates into CASSAEGLPEDTQYF.

V usage is TRBV11-1 and J usage is TRBJ1-1; D possibly corresponds to TRBD1 (6 bases). Trimming left V 2 bases short and J 10 bases short, with 20 bases between. Germline V gene lookup returns CDR1 SGHAT and CDR2 FQDESV (reference sequence). The CDR3 extends over 15 amino acids. The chain's CDR3 is CASSLFQGLGVLAFF. In DNA form, the CDR3 reads TGTGCCAGCAGCTTATTCCAGGGGCTCGGCGTATTAGCTTTCTTT.

The genes are TRBV6-5 and TRBJ1-2, with D possibly being TRBD1 (5 bases). Per germline, CDR1 MNHEY and CDR2 SVGAGI. The CDR3 loop spans 16 amino acids. The germline V and J ends were trimmed by 0 bases and 5 bases, with 16 bases remaining between them. The CDR3, as DNA: TGTGCCAGCAGTTACTCGGGGCAGGGTAAACGATATGGCTACACCTTC. Protein: CASSYSGQGKRYGYTF.

The rearrangement joins TRBV15 to TRBJ2-7, with 7 nucleotides matching TRBD2. J gave up 2 bases and V 8 bases, and 6 bases lay outside the gene matches. The CDR3 sequence is 13 residues long. CDR1 is LNHNV and CDR2 is YYDKDF in the germline V gene (reference sequence). The CDR3 nucleotides read TGTGCCACCGGGGGGGGGAGAGCCTACGAGCAGTACTTC. This translates into CATGGGRAYEQYF.